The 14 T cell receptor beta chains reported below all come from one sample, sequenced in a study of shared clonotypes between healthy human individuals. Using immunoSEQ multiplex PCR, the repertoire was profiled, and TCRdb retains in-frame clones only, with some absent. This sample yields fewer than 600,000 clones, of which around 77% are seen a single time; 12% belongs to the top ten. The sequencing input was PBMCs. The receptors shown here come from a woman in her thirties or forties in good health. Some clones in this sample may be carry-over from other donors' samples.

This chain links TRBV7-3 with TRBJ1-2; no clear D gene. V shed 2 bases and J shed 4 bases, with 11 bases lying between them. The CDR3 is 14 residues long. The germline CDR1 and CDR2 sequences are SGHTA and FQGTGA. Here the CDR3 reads CASSLAAIGYGYTF. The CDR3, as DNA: TGTGCCAGCAGCTTAGCTGCTATCGGCTATGGCTACACCTTC.

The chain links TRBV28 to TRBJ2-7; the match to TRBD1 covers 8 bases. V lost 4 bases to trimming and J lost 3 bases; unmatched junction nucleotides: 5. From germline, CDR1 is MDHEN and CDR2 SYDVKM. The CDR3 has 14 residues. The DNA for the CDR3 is TGTGCCAGCAGTTCCGACAGGGGAAGCTACGAGCAGTACTTC. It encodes CASSSDRGSYEQYF. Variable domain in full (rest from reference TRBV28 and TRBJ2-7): DVKVTQSSRYLVKRTGEKVFLECVQDMDHENMFWYRQDPGLGLRLIYFSYDVKMKEKGDIPEGYSVSREKKERFSLILESASTNQTSMYLCASSSDRGSYEQYFGPGTRLTVT.

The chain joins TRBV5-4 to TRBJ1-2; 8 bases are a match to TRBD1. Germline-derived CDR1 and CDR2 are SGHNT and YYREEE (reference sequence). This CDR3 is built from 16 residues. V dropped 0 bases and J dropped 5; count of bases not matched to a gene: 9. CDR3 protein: CASSLDVTGVRYGYTF. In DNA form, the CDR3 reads TGTGCCAGCAGCTTGGATGTGACAGGGGTGCGTTATGGCTACACCTTC.

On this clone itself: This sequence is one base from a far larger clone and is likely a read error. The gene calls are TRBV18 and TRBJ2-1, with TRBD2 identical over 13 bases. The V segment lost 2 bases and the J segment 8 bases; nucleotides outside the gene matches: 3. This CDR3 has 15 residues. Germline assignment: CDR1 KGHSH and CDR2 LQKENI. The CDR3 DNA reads TGTGCCAGCTCACCAGGACTAGCGGGAGCTGATGAGCAGTTCTTC. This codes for CASSPGLAGADEQFF.

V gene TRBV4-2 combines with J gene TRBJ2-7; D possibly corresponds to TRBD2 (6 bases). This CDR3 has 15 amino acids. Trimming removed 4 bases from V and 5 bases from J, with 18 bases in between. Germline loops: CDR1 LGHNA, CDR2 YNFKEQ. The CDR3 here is CASSRLEGSRDEQYF. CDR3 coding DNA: TGTGCCAGCAGCCGCTTGGAGGGTTCAAGGGACGAGCAGTACTTC.

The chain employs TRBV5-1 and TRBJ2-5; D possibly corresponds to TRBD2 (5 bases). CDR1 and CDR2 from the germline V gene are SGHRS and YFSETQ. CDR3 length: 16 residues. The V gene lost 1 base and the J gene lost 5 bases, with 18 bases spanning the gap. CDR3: CASSLLARTRGETQYF. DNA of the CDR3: TGCGCCAGCAGCTTGCTAGCCCGAACACGCGGGGAGACCCAGTACTTC.

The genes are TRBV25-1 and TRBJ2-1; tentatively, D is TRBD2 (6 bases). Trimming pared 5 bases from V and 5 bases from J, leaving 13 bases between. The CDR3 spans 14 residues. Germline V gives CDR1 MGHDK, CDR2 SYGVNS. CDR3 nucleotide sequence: TGTGCCAGCAGTTCCCCCGGGAGCAACAATGAGCAGTTCTTC. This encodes CASSSPGSNNEQFF.

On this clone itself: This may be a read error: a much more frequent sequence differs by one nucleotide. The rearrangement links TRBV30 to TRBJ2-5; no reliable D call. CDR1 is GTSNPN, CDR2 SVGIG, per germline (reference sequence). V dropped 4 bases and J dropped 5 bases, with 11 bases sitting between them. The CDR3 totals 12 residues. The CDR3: CAWNVQGETQYF. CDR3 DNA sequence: TGTGCCTGGAATGTCCAAGGGGAGACCCAGTACTTC.

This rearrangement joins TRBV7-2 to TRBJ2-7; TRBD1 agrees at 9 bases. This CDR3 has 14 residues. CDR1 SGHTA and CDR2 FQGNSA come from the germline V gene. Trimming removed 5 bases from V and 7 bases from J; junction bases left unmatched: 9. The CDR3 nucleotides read TGTGCCAGCAGCCCACAGGGACAGGGTAATGAGCAGTACTTC. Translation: CASSPQGQGNEQYF.

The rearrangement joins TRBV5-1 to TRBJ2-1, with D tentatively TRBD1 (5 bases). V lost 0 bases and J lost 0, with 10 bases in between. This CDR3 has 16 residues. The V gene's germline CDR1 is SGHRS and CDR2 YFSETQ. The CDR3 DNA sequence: TGCGCCAGCAGCTTGGAGGGGTCCAGCTCCTACAATGAGCAGTTCTTC. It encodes CASSLEGSSSYNEQFF. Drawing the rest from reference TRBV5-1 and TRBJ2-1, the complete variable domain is KAGVTQTPRYLIKTRGQQVTLSCSPISGHRSVSWYQQTPGQGLQFLFEYFSETQRNKGNFPGRFSGRQFSNSRSEMNVSTLELGDSALYLCASSLEGSSSYNEQFFGPGTRLTVL.

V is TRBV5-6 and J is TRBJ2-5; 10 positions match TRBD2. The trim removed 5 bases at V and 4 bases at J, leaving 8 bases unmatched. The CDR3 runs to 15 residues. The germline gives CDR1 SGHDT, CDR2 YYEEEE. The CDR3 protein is CASSISGRARETQYF. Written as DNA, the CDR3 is TGTGCCAGCAGTATAAGCGGGAGGGCCCGAGAGACCCAGTACTTC. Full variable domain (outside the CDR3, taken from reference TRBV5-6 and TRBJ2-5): DAGVTQSPTHLIKTRGQQVTLRCSPKSGHDTVSWYQQALGQGPQFIFQYYEEEERQRGNFPDRFSGHQFPNYSSELNVNALLLGDSALYLCASSISGRARETQYFGPGTRLLVL.

This CDR3 reads CARSLRGLNGSNEQFF. For the CDR3, the DNA is TGTGCCAGAAGCTTGAGGGGCCTGAACGGAAGCAATGAGCAGTTCTTC. The V and J genes are TRBV5-3 and TRBJ2-1; D is possibly TRBD1 (5 bases). TRBV5-3 is designated an ORF whose function remains uncertain. With 1 base removed from V and 6 bases from J, the gap between germline ends came to 17 bases. The CDR3 length is 16 residues.

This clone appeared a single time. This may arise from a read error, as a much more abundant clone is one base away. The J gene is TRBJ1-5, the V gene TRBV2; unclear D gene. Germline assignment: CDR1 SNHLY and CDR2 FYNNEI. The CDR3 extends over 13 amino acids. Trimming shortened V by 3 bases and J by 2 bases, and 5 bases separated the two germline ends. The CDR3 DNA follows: TGTGCCAGCAGTGACGGGGGCAATCAGCCCCAGCATTTT. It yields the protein CASSDGGNQPQHF. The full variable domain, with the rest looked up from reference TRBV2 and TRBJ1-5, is EPEVTQTPSHQVTQMGQEVILRCVPISNHLYFYWYRQILGQKVEFLVSFYNNEISEKSEIFDDQFSVERPDGSNFTLKIRSTKLEDSAMYFCASSDGGNQPQHFGDGTRLSIL.

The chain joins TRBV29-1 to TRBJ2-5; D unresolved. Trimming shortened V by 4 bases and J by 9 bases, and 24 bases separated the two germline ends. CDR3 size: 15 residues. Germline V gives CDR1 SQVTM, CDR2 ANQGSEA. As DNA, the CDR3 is TGCAGCGTTGCGGAAACACCCCCCCCAAGAGGAGCCCAGTACTTC. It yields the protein CSVAETPPPRGAQYF.